What follows are 13 T cell receptor beta chains derived from one specimen sequenced in a study of preoperative IRX-2 immunotherapy in early breast cancer. Assay: immunoSEQ multiplex PCR; the TCRdb copy retains only in-frame clones and omits some. Of thousands of clones in the sample, 75% to 85% are singletons; the top ten hold about 15%. Regarding treatment: preoperative locoregional IRX-2 cytokine immunotherapy. Sequencing was performed on tumor tissue, taken after IRX-2 immunotherapy. These receptor sequences come from a human donor with breast cancer.

V usage is TRBV6-8 and J usage is TRBJ2-1; 9 positions match TRBD1. The CDR3 is 15 amino acids. The J segment lost 4 bases and the V segment lost 2 bases, leaving 3 bases of the junction unmatched. Germline V gives CDR1 MNHGY, CDR2 SAAAGT. The CDR3 spells CASSYGDRDYNEQFF. CDR3 coding DNA: TGTGCCAGCAGTTACGGGGACAGGGATTACAATGAGCAGTTCTTC.

This clone was found once. The rearrangement links TRBV6-8 to TRBJ1-1; D remains unclear. Germline CDR1 is MNHGY and CDR2 is SAAAGT. Trimming cost V 7 bases and J 8 bases, with 17 bases left between them. The CDR3 totals 13 residues. The CDR3 sequence is CASTQDPRPEAFF. The DNA of the CDR3 is TGTGCCAGCACCCAAGACCCGAGACCCGAAGCTTTCTTT.

The CDR3 loop reads CASQGQGNQPQHF. CDR3 coding DNA: TGTGCCAGCCAGGGACAGGGCAATCAGCCCCAGCATTTT. The J gene is TRBJ1-5, the V gene TRBV19; TRBD1 matches 8 bases. With V trimmed by 9 bases and J by 2 bases, 3 bases remained unmatched. Germline V gene lookup returns CDR1 LNHDA and CDR2 SQIVND (reference sequence). The length of the CDR3 is 13 residues.

J is TRBJ1-2 and V is TRBV19; TRBD1 might be the D (5 bases). Trimming took 0 bases from V and 2 from J, leaving 22 bases between them. In germline, CDR1 is LNHDA, CDR2 SQIVND (reference sequence). This CDR3 spans 19 amino acids. CDR3 sequence: CASSIDRGSLVRENYGYTF. The CDR3 DNA reads TGTGCCAGTAGTATAGATCGGGGCAGCTTAGTTCGGGAAAACTATGGCTACACCTTC.

The chain uses TRBV5-1 and TRBJ1-1; 10 nucleotides match TRBD1. The CDR3 totals 14 residues. The germline V gene encodes CDR1 SGHRS and CDR2 YFSETQ. The ends lost 7 bases at V and 4 bases at J; junction bases unmatched: 7. CDR3 coding DNA: TGCGCCAGCGCCCGGACAGGGGGTTTCACTGAAGCTTTCTTT. As protein: CASARTGGFTEAFF.

The chain has TRBV19 and TRBJ2-1, with D maybe TRBD1 (5 bases). The CDR3 extends over 11 amino acids. Germline CDR1 reads LNHDA; CDR2 reads SQIVND (reference sequence). With 6 bases removed from V and 9 bases from J, the gap between germline ends came to 9 bases. The CDR3 reads CASSRELEQFF. The CDR3 DNA reads TGTGCCAGTAGCAGGGAACTTGAGCAGTTCTTC.

The J gene is TRBJ2-3, the V gene TRBV22-1; the table calls TRBD2, which could not be checked here. TRBV22-1 constitutes a pseudogene. CDR3 length equals 16 residues. CDR3 residues: CASRRLAGGVTDTQYF. CDR3 sequence (DNA): TGTGCCAGCAGAAGACTAGCGGGGGGAGTCACAGATACGCAGTATTTT.

The chain carries TRBV14 and TRBJ2-7; a possible D gene is TRBD1 (6 bases). Germline V CDR1 and CDR2: SGHDN, FVKESK. V was trimmed by 4 bases and J by 3 bases, leaving 22 bases between them. CDR3 length equals 17 residues. CDR3 nucleotide sequence: TGTGCCAGCAGCCCCACCTTTTGGCAGGGGAAGGGCTACGAGCAGTACTTC. Its protein product is CASSPTFWQGKGYEQYF.

The chain is built from TRBV6-8 and TRBJ1-4, with TRBD1 identical over 7 bases. CDR1 is MNHGY and CDR2 is SAAAGT in the germline V gene. This CDR3 is built from 16 residues. Losses at the gene ends were 4 bases for V and 7 bases for J; bases not matched to a gene: 12. CDR3 coding DNA: TGTGCCAGCAGTTCCGCCGCGGGAGGGGGCAGTGAAAAACTGTTTTTT. Encoded protein: CASSSAAGGGSEKLFF.

The chain recombines TRBV6-8 with TRBJ2-5; 10 nucleotides match TRBD2. The J segment lost 4 bases and the V segment lost 6 bases, leaving 5 bases of the junction unmatched. Per the germline V gene, CDR1 is MNHGY and CDR2 is SAAAGT. This CDR3 is 14 amino acids long. The CDR3 here is CASSKAGGLETQYF. CDR3 DNA sequence: TGTGCCAGCAGCAAAGCGGGGGGGCTAGAGACCCAGTACTTC.

The V and J genes are TRBV28 and TRBJ1-2; D is possibly TRBD1 (5 bases). V was pared by 6 bases and J by 0 bases, with 14 bases between. This CDR3 has 15 amino acids. Germline CDR1 is MDHEN and CDR2 is SYDVKM. For the CDR3, the DNA is TGTGCCAGCAGAGGTCAGGGAGGTGCTAACTATGGCTACACCTTC. Amino acids: CASRGQGGANYGYTF.

Only one count was recorded for this clone. The J gene is TRBJ2-1, the V gene TRBV11-3; 7 nucleotides match TRBD2. V trimming: 2 bases; J trimming: 0 bases; junction bases outside the gene matches: 1. The CDR3 covers 15 residues. The germline V gene encodes CDR1 SGHNT and CDR2 YENEEA. CDR3 nucleotide sequence: TGTGCCAGCAGCTTAACGGGAGGCTCCTACAATGAGCAGTTCTTC. It specifies CASSLTGGSYNEQFF.

This chain joins TRBV22-1 and TRBJ2-5; the table gives TRBD2 as D, unverified against the DNA. TRBV22-1 is classified as a pseudogene. The length of the CDR3 is 13 residues. This CDR3 is CASSTLEQETQYF. DNA of the CDR3: TGTGCCAGCAGCACACTAGAGCAAGAGACCCAGTACTTC.